The source of this T cell receptor (beta chain) is a study of cytomegalovirus exposure and HLA in healthy donors. The CDR3 covers 16 residues. Deletions cut 2 bases from V and 0 bases from J, with 11 bases between. Germline values: CDR1 SGHAT, CDR2 FQNNGV. Primers included in the PCR were 60 Vbeta and 13 Jbeta primers. This table comes from immunoSEQ multiplex PCR, and its TCRdb copy is limited to in-frame clones, with some not included. The table lists some 110,000 clones. The receptor's source is a man aged 35-49 years in good health and CMV-seronegative. V gene TRBV11-2 combines with J gene TRBJ2-1, with D perhaps matching TRBD2 (5 bases). Sequenced material: PBMCs. The CDR3 spells CASSLFIGGSYNEQFF. CDR3 coding DNA: TGTGCCAGCAGCTTATTTATTGGAGGCTCCTACAATGAGCAGTTCTTC. The variable domain in full, completed from reference TRBV11-2 and TRBJ2-1, reads EAGVAQSPRYKIIEKRQSVAFWCNPISGHATLYWYQQILGQGPKLLIQFQNNGVVDDSQLPKDRFSAERLKGVDSTLKIQPAKLEDSAVYLCASSLFIGGSYNEQFFGPGTRLTVL.